What follows are 13 T cell receptor beta chains derived from one specimen sequenced in a study of PD-1 blockade in classical Hodgkin lymphoma. After autologous stem cell transplantation all patients relapsed, and prior brentuximab vedotin exposure differed between cohorts. The data were produced by immunoSEQ multiplex PCR, yet TCRdb's version contains in-frame clones alone and is incomplete. The sample includes 90,000 to 130,000 clones, roughly 87% of them seen just once. The source material was peripheral blood mononuclear cells (PBMCs), sampled before the second cycle of nivolumab. These TCRs come from a human donor with classical Hodgkin lymphoma.

This clone was picked up one time. The genes are TRBV10-2 and TRBJ1-1; D is unclear. Per germline, CDR1 WSHSY and CDR2 SAAADI. V was clipped by 7 bases and J by 4 bases, with 13 bases between them. The CDR3 is made up of 13 amino acids. The CDR3: CASTVPRGTEAFF. The DNA for the CDR3 is TGCGCCAGCACTGTGCCACGGGGCACTGAAGCTTTCTTT.

The rearrangement joins TRBV5-4 to TRBJ1-2; 7 nucleotides match TRBD1. The germline gives CDR1 SGHNT, CDR2 YYREEE (reference sequence). The CDR3 is made up of 14 amino acids. With V trimmed by 4 bases and J by 5 bases, 8 bases remained unmatched. The CDR3 here is CASSPPGQRYGYTF. The CDR3 DNA sequence: TGTGCCAGCAGCCCTCCGGGACAGCGGTATGGCTACACCTTC.

This clone occurred a few times. This rearrangement joins TRBV7-6 to TRBJ2-3; D uncertain. The CDR3 sequence is 16 residues long. Germline CDR1 and CDR2: SGHVS and FNYEAQ. The germline V and J ends were trimmed by 2 bases and 0 bases, with 12 bases remaining between them. In DNA, the CDR3 is TGTGCCAGCAGCTTATACGGCGGATCTAGCACAGATACGCAGTATTTT. Translation: CASSLYGGSSTDTQYF. Drawing the rest from reference TRBV7-6 and TRBJ2-3, the complete variable domain is GAGVSQSPRYKVTKRGQDVALRCDPISGHVSLYWYRQALGQGPEFLTYFNYEAQQDKSGLPNDRFSAERPEGSISTLTIQRTEQRDSAMYRCASSLYGGSSTDTQYFGPGTRLTVL.

The chain employs TRBV5-1 and TRBJ2-5; 7 bases map to TRBD1. Trimming cost V 0 bases and J 2 bases; bases outside gene matches: 7. This CDR3 is 16 amino acids long. Germline V CDR1 and CDR2: SGHRS, YFSETQ. CDR3 residues: CASSLGTGTAQETQYF. For the CDR3, the DNA is TGCGCCAGCAGCTTGGGGACCGGGACAGCTCAAGAGACCCAGTACTTC.

V is TRBV10-2 and J is TRBJ2-5; 11 bases agree with TRBD2. CDR3 length equals 15 residues. Germline lookup yields CDR1 WSHSY and CDR2 SAAADI. V lost 2 bases to trimming and J lost 13 bases; unmatched junction nucleotides: 12. The CDR3: CASSEPPGTSGPRYF. CDR3 coding DNA: TGCGCCAGCAGTGAGCCGCCCGGGACTAGCGGACCGAGGTACTTC.

This sequence joins TRBV9 and TRBJ1-1; D unclear. This CDR3 comprises 11 residues. V lost 4 bases and J lost 8, with 9 bases in between. Germline loops: CDR1 SGDLS, CDR2 YYNGEE. For the CDR3, the DNA is TGTGCCAGCAGCTTCCAGGCCGAAGCTTTCTTT. This encodes CASSFQAEAFF. The entire variable domain, with the rest obtained from reference TRBV9 and TRBJ1-1, is as follows: DSGVTQTPKHLITATGQRVTLRCSPRSGDLSVYWYQQSLDQGLQFLIQYYNGEERAKGNILERFSAQQFPDLHSELNLSSLELGDSALYFCASSFQAEAFFGQGTRLTVV.

Concerning this clone: Other DNA variants within this sample encode the same CDR3. The rearrangement uses TRBV6-5 and TRBJ2-1; no reliable D call. Germline CDR1 is MNHEY and CDR2 is SVGAGI. Trimming removed 3 bases from V and 8 bases from J, with 5 bases in between. CDR3 size: 11 residues. For the CDR3, the DNA is TGTGCCAGCAGTTATGGTGATGAGCAGTTCTTC. Its protein is CASSYGDEQFF.

The chain links TRBV15 to TRBJ1-1; no clear D. This CDR3 is built from 14 residues. Germline V gene lookup returns CDR1 LNHNV and CDR2 YYDKDF (reference sequence). Trimming pared 0 bases from V and 5 bases from J, leaving 10 bases between. The CDR3 DNA reads TGTGCCACCAGCAGAGATTTGGGTGTTACTGAAGCTTTCTTT. Translating gives CATSRDLGVTEAFF.

The chain uses TRBV28 and TRBJ1-1; D ambiguous. The CDR3 runs 14 residues. CDR1 is MDHEN and CDR2 is SYDVKM in the germline V gene. Trimming took 3 bases from V and 11 from J, leaving 19 bases between them. The CDR3 sequence is CASSLKGSPFRAFF. CDR3 coding DNA: TGTGCCAGCAGTTTGAAAGGGAGCCCCTTTAGGGCTTTCTTT.

The J gene is TRBJ2-7, the V gene TRBV13, with TRBD2 identical over 9 bases. The CDR3 consists of 15 residues. Trimming at V came to 0 bases and at J to 4 bases, leaving 4 bases not matched to a gene. Germline V CDR1 and CDR2: PRHDT, FYEKMQ (reference sequence). The CDR3 here is CASSLGSGSVYEQYF. In DNA form, the CDR3 reads TGTGCCAGCAGCTTAGGTAGCGGGAGTGTTTACGAGCAGTACTTC.

This clone was picked up one time. J is TRBJ2-5 and V is TRBV25-1, with D perhaps matching TRBD1 (5 bases). Between the trimmed V and J ends, which lost 6 bases and 1 base, there was a span of 9 bases. The CDR3 runs 13 residues. Germline assignment: CDR1 MGHDK and CDR2 SYGVNS. CDR3 residues: CASSVRVQETQYF. The CDR3 nucleotides read TGTGCCAGCAGCGTCAGGGTCCAAGAGACCCAGTACTTC.

The rearrangement uses TRBV6-1 and TRBJ1-1; 9 bases agree with TRBD1. CDR3 length equals 13 residues. Unmatched junction bases numbered 7, after V lost 10 bases and J lost 4 bases. Germline loops: CDR1 MNHNS, CDR2 SASEGT. The CDR3: CATGMTGGTEAFF. For the CDR3, the DNA is TGTGCCACGGGTATGACAGGGGGCACTGAAGCTTTCTTT.

The V gene is TRBV7-9, the J gene TRBJ2-2; D gene unclear. CDR1 and CDR2 from the germline V gene are SEHNR and FQNEAQ (reference sequence). The CDR3 length is 15 residues. Trimming took off 2 bases at V and 1 base at J, with 8 bases between the two ends. This chain's CDR3 is CASSLNIVNTGELFF. CDR3 nucleotides: TGTGCCAGCAGCTTAAACATAGTGAACACCGGGGAGCTGTTTTTT.